What follows are 2 T cell receptor beta chains derived from one specimen sequenced in a study of response to subunit inactivated influenza vaccine. A single record per CDR3 protein comes from TCRdb applying MiXCR to the RT-PCR reads. The sample has about 780,000 distinct CDR3 sequences, about a fifth seen once. Source: PBMCs from blood, taken 5 days after vaccination. The receptors derive from a man aged 50 to 59 who received an inactivated influenza vaccine.

The chain combines TRBV18 with TRBJ2-7; no clear D gene. The germline V and J ends were trimmed by 2 bases and 0 bases, with 8 bases remaining between them. Germline assignment: CDR1 KGHSH and CDR2 LQKENI. CDR3 length equals 14 residues. CDR3 loop: CASSPIVGSYEQYF. CDR3 DNA: TGTGCCAGCTCACCAATCGTCGGCTCCTACGAGCAGTACTTC.

This clonotype was seen many times. J is TRBJ2-2 and V is TRBV7-2; D is unclear. CDR3 size: 15 residues. Germline assignment: CDR1 SGHTA and CDR2 FQGNSA. Trimming pared 4 bases from V and 6 bases from J, leaving 15 bases between. The CDR3: CASSSRSHVPGELFF. The CDR3 coding sequence is TGTGCCAGCAGCTCCCGTTCGCACGTTCCCGGGGAGCTGTTTTTT.